One sample yielded the 32 T cell receptor beta chains listed below, sequenced in a study of CD8 T cells in Susac syndrome. RNA was extracted with the RNeasy kit, and a quantity of about 0.45 to 1 ug was reverse transcribed using random hexamers. TCRdb fed the immunoSEQ multiplex PCR reads into MiXCR, producing one record per CDR3 protein. Of just under 95,000 distinct CDR3 sequences in the sample, 90% to 95% were seen once. Sample: CD4+ T cells from PBMCs. These receptors were collected from a human donor with Susac syndrome.

The V and J genes are TRBV6-6 and TRBJ1-2; tentative D call: TRBD1 (6 bases). This CDR3 has 15 residues. The V and J ends lost 5 bases and 4 bases respectively, with 17 bases between them. Germline V lookup: CDR1 MNHNY, CDR2 SVGAGI (reference sequence). The CDR3 nucleotides are TGTGCCAGCAGTACGGGGGTGGGGGCGGCCTATGGCTACACCTTC. It encodes CASSTGVGAAYGYTF.

This sequence joins TRBV3-1 and TRBJ1-1, with D possibly TRBD1 on 5 matching bases. This CDR3 has 16 amino acids. Per the germline V gene, CDR1 is LGHDT and CDR2 is YNNKEL (reference sequence). V lost 0 bases to trimming and J lost 3 bases, with 14 bases between them. The CDR3 is CASSQELAGVDTEAFF. The DNA for the CDR3 is TGTGCCAGCAGCCAAGAATTGGCGGGGGTGGACACTGAAGCTTTCTTT.

This sequence joins TRBV11-2 and TRBJ2-5; 8 nucleotides line up with TRBD1. Germline lookup yields CDR1 SGHAT and CDR2 FQNNGV. The CDR3 is 14 residues long. Unmatched junction bases numbered 3, after V lost 6 bases and J lost 0 bases. The CDR3 loop is CASSWDRYQETQYF. CDR3 nucleotides: TGTGCCAGCAGTTGGGACAGGTACCAAGAGACCCAGTACTTC.

The genes are TRBV30 and TRBJ1-1; no reliable D call. The V and J ends lost 2 bases and 5 bases respectively, with 6 bases between them. The CDR3 spans 11 residues. Germline assignment: CDR1 GTSNPN and CDR2 SVGIG (reference sequence). The CDR3 protein is CAWSKVTEAFF. CDR3 DNA: TGTGCCTGGAGTAAAGTTACTGAAGCTTTCTTT.

This rearrangement joins TRBV7-9 to TRBJ2-7, with D hard to call. The germline V and J ends were trimmed by 6 bases and 6 bases, with 21 bases remaining between them. This CDR3 has 15 amino acids. Germline V CDR1 and CDR2: SEHNR, FQNEAQ (reference sequence). The CDR3 DNA reads TGTGCCAGCAGTAGGAGCGTATCGGATGGTGGCGAGCAGTACTTC. It encodes CASSRSVSDGGEQYF.

The V and J genes are TRBV4-3 and TRBJ1-2; D may be TRBD1 (6 bases). This CDR3 has 14 residues. Germline CDR1 LGHNA, CDR2 YSLEER. V was cut by 0 bases and J by 6 bases, with 11 bases left in between. The CDR3 spells CASSQDHRVDGYTF. As DNA, the CDR3 is TGCGCCAGCAGCCAAGATCACAGGGTGGATGGCTACACCTTC.

This clonotype showed up just once. V usage is TRBV6-5 and J usage is TRBJ2-3; 10 bases fit TRBD2. Looked up from germline, CDR1 is MNHEY and CDR2 is SVGAGI. The CDR3 has 14 residues. The J segment lost 3 bases and the V segment lost 8 bases, leaving 5 bases of the junction unmatched. The CDR3 DNA reads as TGTGCCAGCGCCATTAGCGGGGGGACAGATACGCAGTATTTT. Protein sequence: CASAISGGTDTQYF.

This clonotype was counted a single time. This chain joins TRBV29-1 and TRBJ1-4; TRBD1 is a possible D gene (5 bases). Germline CDR1 is SQVTM and CDR2 is ANQGSEA. The CDR3 contains 12 residues. V lost 6 bases and J 2 bases, leaving 7 bases between the germline ends. CDR3 in amino acids: CSVGATNEKLFF. CDR3 nucleotides: TGCAGCGTCGGGGCGACTAATGAAAAACTGTTTTTT.

A single count supports this clonotype. The chain recombines TRBV23-1 with TRBJ1-5, with TRBD1 identical over 9 bases. TRBV23-1 is labeled an ORF, and its function is uncertain. The CDR3 runs to 16 residues. V shed 5 bases, J shed 4 bases, and the junction held 9 bases outside the gene matches. CDR3 residues: CASSDTGTGFNQPQHF. The CDR3 nucleotides read TGCGCCAGCAGTGATACCGGGACAGGGTTTAATCAGCCCCAGCATTTT.

The rearrangement links TRBV20-1 to TRBJ2-5; TRBD2 might be the D (5 bases). Germline CDR1 is DFQATT and CDR2 is SNEGSKA (reference sequence). The CDR3 contains 11 residues. Trimming pared 7 bases from V and 2 bases from J, leaving 8 bases between. CDR3 residues: CSGGRQETQYF. The CDR3 nucleotides are TGCAGTGGAGGGCGGCAAGAGACCCAGTACTTC.

V gene TRBV12-3 or TRBV12-4 combines with J gene TRBJ1-5; 7 bases align to TRBD1. V lost 4 bases to trimming and J lost 4 bases; unmatched junction nucleotides: 10. The CDR3 has 16 residues. CDR3: CASSYRGSAPNQPQHF. CDR3 in DNA: TGTGCCAGCAGTTACAGGGGATCGGCTCCAAATCAGCCCCAGCATTTT.

V and J are TRBV24-1 and TRBJ1-2; possibly TRBD1 for D (5 bases). The V end lost 4 bases, the J end lost 3 bases, and 11 bases lay between the germline ends. Germline CDR1 is KGHDR and CDR2 is SFDVKD. This CDR3 contains 14 residues. The CDR3: CATSDRDRDYGYTF. For the CDR3, the DNA is TGTGCCACCAGTGACCGCGACAGAGACTATGGCTACACCTTC.

The J gene is TRBJ1-3, the V gene TRBV28; TRBD1 might be the D (6 bases). Deletions cut 6 bases from V and 6 bases from J, with 9 bases between. CDR3 length: 12 residues. Germline CDR1 is MDHEN and CDR2 is SYDVKM. CDR3 coding DNA: TGTGCCAGCAGCCGACAGGAAAACACCATATATTTT. Encoded protein: CASSRQENTIYF. Supplemented by reference TRBV28 and TRBJ1-3, the full variable domain reads DVKVTQSSRYLVKRTGEKVFLECVQDMDHENMFWYRQDPGLGLRLIYFSYDVKMKEKGDIPEGYSVSREKKERFSLILESASTNQTSMYLCASSRQENTIYFGEGSWLTVV.

The CDR3 here is CASSSTWEQYF. Written as DNA, the CDR3 is TGTGCCAGCAGCTCGACTTGGGAGCAGTACTTC. The chain carries TRBV7-9 and TRBJ2-7, with no clear D. The CDR3 sequence is 11 residues long. Germline CDR1 and CDR2: SEHNR and FQNEAQ (reference sequence). The V and J ends lost 4 bases and 7 bases respectively, with 8 bases between them.

The chain carries TRBV25-1 and TRBJ1-5; maybe TRBD1 (5 bases). The CDR3 runs to 16 residues. CDR1 is MGHDK and CDR2 is SYGVNS in the germline V gene. Trimming took off 2 bases at V and 5 bases at J, with 16 bases between the two ends. CDR3 sequence reads: CASSEGAGPLYQPQHF. CDR3 coding DNA: TGTGCCAGCAGTGAAGGGGCAGGTCCCCTCTATCAGCCCCAGCATTTT.

The chain combines TRBV15 with TRBJ2-5; 10 bases are shared with TRBD2. The ends lost 0 bases at V and 5 bases at J; junction bases unmatched: 3. The CDR3 is made up of 15 amino acids. Germline V gives CDR1 LNHNV, CDR2 YYDKDF (reference sequence). CDR3 sequence: CATSRDSGGAETQYF. CDR3 nucleotide sequence: TGTGCCACCAGCAGAGACAGCGGGGGGGCCGAGACCCAGTACTTC.

The chain has TRBV27 and TRBJ1-4; D is undetermined. The CDR3 runs 13 residues. Germline V gives CDR1 MNHEY, CDR2 SMNVEV (reference sequence). Trimming took off 0 bases at V and 12 bases at J, with 11 bases between the two ends. Here the CDR3 reads CASSLSQTRQLFF. Here the CDR3 DNA reads TGTGCCAGCAGTTTATCCCAGACAAGGCAACTGTTTTTT.

The CDR3 sequence is CASSSGLAAQETQYF. In DNA form, the CDR3 reads TGTGCCAGCAGCTCGGGACTAGCGGCCCAAGAGACCCAGTACTTC. The genes are TRBV28 and TRBJ2-5; 11 bases are a match to TRBD2. The J segment lost 1 base and the V segment lost 6 bases, leaving 4 bases of the junction unmatched. This CDR3 is 15 amino acids long. Germline V gene sequence: CDR1 MDHEN, CDR2 SYDVKM. Variable domain in full (rest from reference TRBV28 and TRBJ2-5): DVKVTQSSRYLVKRTGEKVFLECVQDMDHENMFWYRQDPGLGLRLIYFSYDVKMKEKGDIPEGYSVSREKKERFSLILESASTNQTSMYLCASSSGLAAQETQYFGPGTRLLVL.

The chain has TRBV5-6 and TRBJ2-2, with D maybe TRBD2 (5 bases). The germline gives CDR1 SGHDT, CDR2 YYEEEE. Trimming stripped 4 bases from V and 3 bases from J, with 10 bases between. The CDR3 totals 14 residues. CDR3 sequence reads: CASSAGLHTGELFF. CDR3 sequence (DNA): TGTGCCAGCAGCGCAGGACTTCACACCGGGGAGCTGTTTTTT. Based on the CDR3 plus reference TRBV5-6 and TRBJ2-2, the full variable domain is DAGVTQSPTHLIKTRGQQVTLRCSPKSGHDTVSWYQQALGQGPQFIFQYYEEEERQRGNFPDRFSGHQFPNYSSELNVNALLLGDSALYLCASSAGLHTGELFFGEGSRLTVL.

This clonotype occurred a few times. The chain couples TRBV20-1 to TRBJ2-2; D gene unclear. V lost 1 base and J 5 bases, leaving 11 bases between the germline ends. The CDR3 runs to 14 residues. Germline loops: CDR1 DFQATT, CDR2 SNEGSKA (reference sequence). The CDR3 region is CSARGGGRTGELFF. CDR3 sequence (DNA): TGCAGTGCTAGAGGGGGTGGAAGAACCGGGGAGCTGTTTTTT.

This chain links TRBV12-3 or TRBV12-4 with TRBJ2-2, with 11 bases lining up with TRBD2. V lost 0 bases and J lost 5; bases outside the gene matches: 8. The CDR3 runs 18 residues. In nucleotides, the CDR3 is TGTGCCAGCAGTTTAGCGTCGGCTAGCGGGGGGCTTACCGGGGAGCTGTTTTTT. Its translation is CASSLASASGGLTGELFF.

This clonotype was detected only once. J is TRBJ1-3 and V is TRBV30; D is unresolved. Trimming left V 2 bases short and J 0 bases short, with 5 bases between. The CDR3 has 13 amino acids. The germline V gene encodes CDR1 GTSNPN and CDR2 SVGIG (reference sequence). DNA of the CDR3: TGTGCCTGGAGTAGGGCCTCTGGAAACACCATATATTTT. Protein sequence: CAWSRASGNTIYF. Full variable domain (outside the CDR3, taken from reference TRBV30 and TRBJ1-3): SQTIHQWPATLVQPVGSPLSLECTVEGTSNPNLYWYRQAAGRGLQLLFYSVGIGQISSEVPQNLSASRPQDRQFILSSKKLLLSDSGFYLCAWSRASGNTIYFGEGSWLTVV.

The chain carries TRBV6-5 and TRBJ2-7; 8 bases map to TRBD1. Trimming cost V 2 bases and J 4 bases; bases outside gene matches: 7. This CDR3 is 15 amino acids long. Looked up from germline, CDR1 is MNHEY and CDR2 is SVGAGI. Here the CDR3 DNA reads TGTGCCAGCAGTTACGTGTCAGGGGGCAAATACGAGCAGTACTTC. This sequence encodes CASSYVSGGKYEQYF.

The V gene is TRBV12-3 or TRBV12-4, the J gene TRBJ2-3, with D unclear. Trimming shortened V by 0 bases and J by 4 bases, and 5 bases separated the two germline ends. This CDR3 is built from 13 residues. The CDR3 coding sequence is TGTGCCAGCAGTTTAGCAGGATCAGATACGCAGTATTTT. Amino acid sequence: CASSLAGSDTQYF.

The chain carries TRBV30 and TRBJ1-2, with D hard to call. V lost 6 bases, J lost 5 bases, and 13 bases lay in between. CDR1 GTSNPN and CDR2 SVGIG come from the germline V gene (reference sequence). CDR3 length: 12 amino acids. The CDR3: CACGGRWYGYTF. The CDR3, as DNA: TGTGCCTGCGGCGGCAGGTGGTATGGCTACACCTTC.

The chain employs TRBV6-5 and TRBJ1-5, with no clear D. Germline assignment: CDR1 MNHEY and CDR2 SVGAGI. V was pared by 4 bases and J by 4 bases, with 11 bases between. The CDR3 has 14 amino acids. CDR3: CASSSGLGNQPQHF. The CDR3 bases are TGTGCCAGCAGTTCAGGCCTGGGGAATCAGCCCCAGCATTTT.

V and J are TRBV5-1 and TRBJ2-5, with D unresolved. From germline, CDR1 is SGHRS and CDR2 YFSETQ. Trimming removed 5 bases from V and 1 base from J, with 12 bases in between. The CDR3 has 14 amino acids. The CDR3 coding sequence is TGCGCCAGCAGTGGTGGGCAGTTCCAAGAGACCCAGTACTTC. This sequence encodes CASSGGQFQETQYF.

The chain links TRBV20-1 to TRBJ2-1; possible D gene TRBD2, 5 bases. The CDR3 is 13 amino acids. V shed 3 bases and J shed 7 bases, with 13 bases lying between them. Germline V CDR1 and CDR2: DFQATT, SNEGSKA (reference sequence). For the CDR3, the DNA is TGCAGTGCTAGGGACGGACTGGGGAATGAGCAGTTCTTC. Encoded protein: CSARDGLGNEQFF.

This clonotype was recorded only once. This rearrangement joins TRBV5-1 to TRBJ2-5, with 10 bases fitting TRBD2. Germline V lookup: CDR1 SGHRS, CDR2 YFSETQ. The length of the CDR3 is 15 residues. Trimming removed 4 bases from V and 5 bases from J; junction bases left unmatched: 8. CDR3 bases: TGCGCCAGCAGCGGATCTAGCGGGGGTTGGGAGACCCAGTACTTC. It encodes CASSGSSGGWETQYF.

The chain is built from TRBV30 and TRBJ1-4, with 7 bases that match TRBD1. Germline V CDR1 and CDR2: GTSNPN, SVGIG (reference sequence). V gave up 2 bases and J gave up 8 bases; unmatched junction bases: 14. This CDR3 has 16 residues. CDR3 residues: CAWSFRDSFRWEKLFF. CDR3 nucleotides: TGTGCCTGGAGTTTCCGGGACAGTTTTCGTTGGGAAAAACTGTTTTTT.

The rearrangement joins TRBV28 to TRBJ1-4; D not certain. The ends were cut back, 6 bases at V and 6 bases at J, with 11 bases in the middle. This CDR3 contains 13 residues. Germline CDR1 and CDR2: MDHEN and SYDVKM. CDR3 sequence reads: CASSTRRDEKLFF. The CDR3 DNA follows: TGTGCCAGCAGCACACGGCGGGATGAAAAACTGTTTTTT.

V is TRBV7-2 and J is TRBJ2-3; TRBD1 agrees at 9 bases. V trimming: 6 bases; J trimming: 4 bases; junction bases outside the gene matches: 2. Looked up from germline, CDR1 is SGHTA and CDR2 is FQGNSA. The length of the CDR3 is 13 residues. Here the CDR3 reads CASRRTGADTQYF. For the CDR3, the DNA is TGTGCCAGCAGGCGGACAGGGGCAGATACGCAGTATTTT.